The 22 T cell receptor beta chains given below trace back to one sample, sequenced in a study of post-analysis software for immune sequencing data. Notes on the study in general: When patients were compared with controls, 4 or 5 TRBV segments were more frequent, TRBV5-6, TRBV5-1 and TRBV20-1 among them.

Tagging with unique molecular identifiers was a feature of the TCR beta cDNA libraries. TCRdb re-analysed the PCR reads in MiXCR, keeping a single row per CDR3 protein. The table records 820,000 or so distinct CDR3 sequences, 53% of them present only once. No antigen is known for these receptors. What was sequenced was blood. The receptors here all came from a girl aged 5-17 years with multiple sclerosis.

This clonotype has only a few counts. This chain joins TRBV7-3 and TRBJ2-7, with D tentatively TRBD1 or TRBD2 (6 bases each). From germline, CDR1 is SGHTA and CDR2 FQGTGA. Between the trimmed V and J ends, which lost 3 bases and 3 bases, there was a span of 15 bases. The CDR3 consists of 15 residues. This CDR3 reads CASSFLGGPYYEQYF. In nucleotides, the CDR3 is TGTGCCAGCAGCTTTCTTGGGGGGCCATACTACGAGCAGTACTTC.

The rearrangement joins TRBV6-2 or TRBV6-3 to TRBJ2-7; D is possibly TRBD1 (6 bases). Germline V gene sequence: CDR1 MNHEY, CDR2 SVGEGT. This CDR3 comprises 14 residues. The V end was cut by 5 bases, the J end by 2 bases, with 13 bases between. The CDR3 bases are TGTGCCAGCAGTGCTGGGACACGACCCTACGAGCAGTACTTC. Its translation: CASSAGTRPYEQYF.

The chain employs TRBV15 and TRBJ2-2; tentatively, D is TRBD1 (6 bases). The ends were cut back, 6 bases at V and 8 bases at J, with 13 bases in the middle. This CDR3 spans 13 amino acids. From germline, CDR1 is LNHNV and CDR2 YYDKDF (reference sequence). This chain's CDR3 is CATRQGNGGELFF. The CDR3 bases are TGTGCCACCAGACAGGGAAACGGGGGGGAGCTGTTTTTT.

In its sample, this clonotype was seen a few times. The gene calls are TRBV29-1 and TRBJ1-1; TRBD1 aligns across 8 bases. The CDR3 runs to 13 residues. The germline CDR1 and CDR2 sequences are SQVTM and ANQGSEA. J gave up 8 bases and V 7 bases, and 12 bases lay outside the gene matches. CDR3 amino acids: CSGADRGLKEAFF. CDR3 nucleotide sequence: TGCAGCGGGGCTGACAGGGGTCTAAAAGAAGCTTTCTTT.

V is TRBV29-1 and J is TRBJ1-2; D is unresolved. Trimming cost V 0 bases and J 3 bases, with 8 bases left between them. Germline lookup yields CDR1 SQVTM and CDR2 ANQGSEA. This CDR3 contains 13 residues. Here the CDR3 reads CSVEDPGDYGYTF. The CDR3, as DNA: TGCAGCGTTGAAGATCCGGGTGACTATGGCTACACCTTC.

The genes are TRBV10-3 and TRBJ1-2; 7 positions match TRBD1. The CDR3 runs 14 residues. Looked up from germline, CDR1 is ENHRY and CDR2 is SYGVKD. The V segment lost 6 bases and the J segment 7 bases; nucleotides outside the gene matches: 11. The CDR3 protein is CAISSHRGNRGYTF. DNA for the CDR3: TGTGCCATCAGCTCGCACAGGGGTAATCGTGGCTACACCTTC.

V gene TRBV5-1 combines with J gene TRBJ1-1; 7 bases are shared with TRBD1. After removal of 5 bases from V and 4 bases from J, the junction contained 5 bases not matched to a gene. Germline V gene sequence: CDR1 SGHRS, CDR2 YFSETQ. This CDR3 spans 13 amino acids. The CDR3 region is CASRTQGSTEAFF. As DNA, the CDR3 is TGCGCCAGCAGAACACAGGGGAGCACTGAAGCTTTCTTT.

This clonotype has more than one count but fewer than ten. This rearrangement joins TRBV7-3 to TRBJ2-1; 7 nucleotides line up with TRBD2. Per germline, CDR1 SGHTA and CDR2 FQGTGA. CDR3 length: 13 amino acids. Trimming cost V 5 bases and J 6 bases; bases outside gene matches: 4. Written as DNA, the CDR3 is TGTGCCAGCAGCACCGGACTAGGCAATGAGCAGTTCTTC. Translating gives CASSTGLGNEQFF.

The chain is built from TRBV29-1 and TRBJ2-3; 10 bases map to TRBD2. CDR3 size: 14 residues. The J segment lost 5 bases and the V segment lost 6 bases, leaving 8 bases of the junction unmatched. Per germline, CDR1 SQVTM and CDR2 ANQGSEA. CDR3 region: CSVPTSGIRDTQYF. CDR3 DNA: TGCAGCGTCCCTACTAGCGGGATACGAGATACGCAGTATTTT.

The DNA for the CDR3 is TGTGCCAGCAGCACATCAGCGGAGAGCTCCTACAATGAGCAGTTCTTC. Its translation: CASSTSAESSYNEQFF. This chain joins TRBV7-6 and TRBJ2-1, with D perhaps matching TRBD2 (5 bases). From germline, CDR1 is SGHVS and CDR2 FNYEAQ. The CDR3 length is 16 residues. Deletions cut 5 bases from V and 0 bases from J, with 14 bases between.

The V gene is TRBV19, the J gene TRBJ2-1; perhaps TRBD2 as D (7 bases). This CDR3 is 15 amino acids long. Germline lookup yields CDR1 LNHDA and CDR2 SQIVND (reference sequence). V dropped 0 bases and J dropped 3 bases, with 9 bases sitting between them. CDR3 bases: TGTGCCAGTAGTATAGAGGGGGGGCGCTACAATGAGCAGTTCTTC. As protein: CASSIEGGRYNEQFF.

The chain is built from TRBV9 and TRBJ1-4, with D unresolved. The CDR3 sequence is 15 residues long. CDR1 and CDR2 (germline): SGDLS, YYNGEE. V was shortened by 2 bases and J by 4 bases, with 12 bases between the two germline ends. CDR3: CASSVLPGGNEKLFF. CDR3 nucleotides: TGTGCCAGCAGCGTCCTACCAGGAGGTAATGAAAAACTGTTTTTT.

CDR3 bases: TGTGCCAGCAGCGTGGCGGGTTTTCGGTCAGATACGCAGTATTTT. Translated: CASSVAGFRSDTQYF. The V call is TRBV9, the J call TRBJ2-3; possibly TRBD2 for D (5 bases). The CDR3 totals 15 residues. Per the germline V gene, CDR1 is SGDLS and CDR2 is YYNGEE. With 2 bases removed from V and 4 bases from J, the gap between germline ends came to 14 bases.

V is TRBV20-1 and J is TRBJ2-4; a weak D match, TRBD1 (5 bases). With the DNA end fitting TRBJ2-7 better, the J assignment may be wrong. This CDR3 has 16 residues. Looked up from germline, CDR1 is DFQATT and CDR2 is SNEGSKA (reference sequence). This CDR3 is CSASGPTAPFGYEQYF. The CDR3 coding sequence is TGCAGTGCTAGTGGTCCGACAGCTCCTTTCGGGTACGAGCAGTACTTC.

V usage is TRBV12-3 or TRBV12-4 and J usage is TRBJ2-7; 8 positions match TRBD2. V lost 4 bases to trimming and J lost 4 bases; unmatched junction nucleotides: 6. This CDR3 contains 14 residues. The CDR3 DNA reads TGTGCCAGCAGTTACGGGCCGGGGGGGTACGAGCAGTACTTC. Translating it yields CASSYGPGGYEQYF.

V is TRBV5-1 and J is TRBJ2-7, with D perhaps matching TRBD2 (5 bases). The end of the DNA aligns better with TRBJ2-5, so the J call may be wrong. Germline values: CDR1 SGHRS, CDR2 YFSETQ. CDR3 size: 16 residues. The CDR3 nucleotides read TGCGCCAGCAGCTTAACGTTCCGGGGAGTTTCAGAGACCCAGTACTTC. Residues: CASSLTFRGVSETQYF.

Only a few counts were recorded for this clonotype. The chain recombines TRBV15 with TRBJ2-3; D remains ambiguous. CDR3 length equals 13 residues. V lost 2 bases and J lost 3, with 6 bases in between. Germline CDR1 and CDR2: LNHNV and YYDKDF (reference sequence). The CDR3 spells CATSRNPTDTQYF. CDR3 DNA: TGTGCCACCAGCAGAAACCCTACAGATACGCAGTATTTT.

The chain has TRBV7-8 and TRBJ2-3; 8 bases map to TRBD2. Germline values: CDR1 SGHVS, CDR2 FQNEAQ. This CDR3 has 17 amino acids. Trimming took 5 bases from V and 1 from J; bases not matched to a gene: 11. The CDR3 sequence: CASSPLVQRGRTDTQYF. The DNA of the CDR3 is TGTGCCAGCAGCCCCCTGGTGCAGCGGGGGCGCACAGATACGCAGTATTTT.

The V and J genes are TRBV20-1 and TRBJ2-3, with D uncertain. Germline values: CDR1 DFQATT, CDR2 SNEGSKA (reference sequence). V shed 4 bases and J shed 1 base, with 6 bases lying between them. The CDR3 is 12 amino acids. The CDR3: CSAKLGTDTQYF. The CDR3 DNA follows: TGCAGTGCTAAATTAGGCACAGATACGCAGTATTTT.

This clonotype was counted a few times. The CDR3 DNA sequence: TGCAGTGCCCACGATAGGGGGAGAGGGGGTGATACGCAGTATTTT. This sequence encodes CSAHDRGRGGDTQYF. The gene calls are TRBV20-1 and TRBJ2-3; perhaps TRBD1 as D (6 bases). The V gene's germline CDR1 is DFQATT and CDR2 SNEGSKA (reference sequence). CDR3 length: 15 residues. V lost 6 bases to trimming and J lost 6 bases, with 22 bases between them.

This clonotype was counted a few times. The gene calls are TRBV29-1 and TRBJ2-1; perhaps TRBD1 as D (6 bases). The V end lost 6 bases, the J end lost 12 bases, and 21 bases lay between the germline ends. Germline assignment: CDR1 SQVTM and CDR2 ANQGSEA. The CDR3 is 13 residues long. The CDR3 sequence: CSVRQAYNAGQFF. DNA of the CDR3: TGCAGCGTCCGACAGGCCTATAATGCAGGGCAGTTCTTC.

The V call is TRBV27, the J call TRBJ2-1, with 7 bases aligning to TRBD2. The CDR3 totals 20 residues. Germline values: CDR1 MNHEY, CDR2 SMNVEV (reference sequence). V gave up 6 bases and J gave up 0 bases; unmatched junction bases: 20. The CDR3: CASRGVVGRLFISSYNEQFF. CDR3 nucleotide sequence: TGTGCCAGCAGGGGAGTGGTCGGGAGGCTATTCATCTCCTCCTACAATGAGCAGTTCTTC.